This record looks at one T cell receptor beta chain sequence and its context. Its target is unknown. Germline lookup yields CDR1 LNHNV and CDR2 YYDKDF (reference sequence). Trimming removed 0 bases at V and 4 bases at J, with 14 bases between. The CDR3 runs to 16 residues. The sample belongs to a study of T cell repertoires in ileal Crohn's disease. The repertoire was sequenced with immunoSEQ multiplex PCR; TCRdb's copy has only in-frame clones and lacks some. The sample records roughly 14,000 clones, roughly four fifths being singletons. Whole-study results and caveats: Active smokers at surgery had more clonal expansions than non-smokers. Clonality above 26.8% at surgery always came with endoscopic recurrence.

The J gene is TRBJ2-3, the V gene TRBV15, with D possibly TRBD2 on 6 matching bases. Sequenced input: ileal tissue. The receptor's source is an adult with Crohn's disease. The CDR3 loop reads CATSRDRRGGADTQYF. CDR3 DNA sequence: TGTGCCACCAGCAGAGATAGGAGGGGCGGGGCAGATACGCAGTATTTT.